This T cell receptor (beta chain) was found in a study of regulatory T cells in long-lasting Graves disease. To make TCR beta libraries, researchers used iRepertoire HTBI primers and Arm-PCR of CDR3 regions. TCRdb reanalysed the multiplex PCR reads using MiXCR and keeps one entry per CDR3 protein. The sample carries hundreds of thousands of distinct CDR3 sequences, around 20% recorded once. Germline trimming cut 5 bases from V and 5 bases from J; bases unmatched to any gene: 11. From germline, CDR1 is MDHEN and CDR2 SYDVKM. This CDR3 is 16 amino acids long. This clonotype has ten or more counts. Time point: persistent/refractory GD, antithyroid drugs over 5 years with positive TRAb. The TCR library was made from RNA extracted from PBMCs.

The chain recombines TRBV28 with TRBJ2-5, with 10 bases identical to TRBD2. The TCR sequence derives from a female donor with Graves disease. Source: peripheral blood mononuclear cells (PBMCs), taken when the disease was refractory, from a patient treated with antithyroid drugs. The CDR3 here is CASSGGGLAPRETQYF. The CDR3 DNA follows: TGTGCCAGCAGTGGTGGGGGACTAGCGCCCCGGGAGACCCAGTACTTC. Using reference TRBV28 and TRBJ2-5 for the parts outside the CDR3, the full variable domain is DVKVTQSSRYLVKRTGEKVFLECVQDMDHENMFWYRQDPGLGLRLIYFSYDVKMKEKGDIPEGYSVSREKKERFSLILESASTNQTSMYLCASSGGGLAPRETQYFGPGTRLLVL.